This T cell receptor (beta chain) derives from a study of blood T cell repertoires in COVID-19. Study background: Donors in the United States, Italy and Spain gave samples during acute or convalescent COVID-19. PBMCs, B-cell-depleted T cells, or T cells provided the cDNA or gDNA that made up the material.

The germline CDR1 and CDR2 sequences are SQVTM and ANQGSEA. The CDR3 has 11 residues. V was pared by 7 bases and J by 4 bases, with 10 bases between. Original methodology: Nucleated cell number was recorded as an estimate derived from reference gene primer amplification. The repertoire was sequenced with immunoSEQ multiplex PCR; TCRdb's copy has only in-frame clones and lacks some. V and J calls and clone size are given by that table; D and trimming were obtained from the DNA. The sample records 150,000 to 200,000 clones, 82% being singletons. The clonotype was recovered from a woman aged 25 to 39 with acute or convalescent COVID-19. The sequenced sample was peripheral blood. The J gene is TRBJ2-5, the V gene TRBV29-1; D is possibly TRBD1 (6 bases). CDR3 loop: CSAGTLETQYF. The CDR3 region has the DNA TGCAGCGCTGGGACATTAGAGACCCAGTACTTC. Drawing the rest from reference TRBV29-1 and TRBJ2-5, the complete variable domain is SAVISQKPSRDICQRGTSLTIQCQVDSQVTMMFWYRQQPGQSLTLIATANQGSEATYESGFVIDKFPISRPNLTFSTLTVSNMSPEDSSIYLCSAGTLETQYFGPGTRLLVL.